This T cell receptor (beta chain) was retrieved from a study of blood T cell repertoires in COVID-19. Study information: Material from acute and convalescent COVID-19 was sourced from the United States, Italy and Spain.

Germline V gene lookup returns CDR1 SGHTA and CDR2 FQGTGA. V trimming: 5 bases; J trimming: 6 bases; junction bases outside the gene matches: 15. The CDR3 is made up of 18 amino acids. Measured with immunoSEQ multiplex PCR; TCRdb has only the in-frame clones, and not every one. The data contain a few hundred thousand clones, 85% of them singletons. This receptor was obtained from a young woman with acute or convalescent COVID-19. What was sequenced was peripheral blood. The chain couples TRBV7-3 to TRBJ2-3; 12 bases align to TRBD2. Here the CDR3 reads CASSPITKGLAGADTQYF. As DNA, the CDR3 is TGTGCCAGCAGCCCCATTACTAAGGGACTAGCGGGTGCGGATACGCAGTATTTT.